What follows describes a single TCR beta chain. The V and J ends lost 1 base and 7 bases respectively, with 14 bases between them. Germline CDR1 is SGHTA and CDR2 is FQGNSA. This CDR3 is 15 amino acids long. The data stem from a study of T cell changes during pregnancy in multiple sclerosis. This table comes from immunoSEQ multiplex PCR, and its TCRdb copy is limited to in-frame clones, with some not included. The sample shows fewer than 55,000 clones, 80% to 95% of them seen only once. The sequence derives from a female donor with multiple sclerosis, enrolled in a pregnancy study. The gene calls are TRBV7-2 and TRBJ2-1; D might be TRBD1 (5 bases). The material was CD4+ T cells from peripheral blood mononuclear cells, obtained in the third trimester of pregnancy. The CDR3 sequence is CASSLEGVRLNEQFF. Written as DNA, the CDR3 is TGTGCCAGCAGCTTAGAAGGGGTCCGACTTAATGAGCAGTTCTTC.